Listed below are T cell receptor beta chains from one sample, sequenced in a study of OX40 agonist ivuxolimab in advanced cancers. Sequencing used immunoSEQ multiplex PCR; TCRdb keeps in-frame clones, though not all of them. The data contain about 67,000 clones, roughly 88% of them singletons. The sequencing here drew on CD4+ or CD8+ T cells sorted from blood, taken in a trial of the OX40 agonist ivuxolimab. The receptors were gathered from an adult with an advanced solid tumor such as melanoma, head and neck, liver or kidney cancer. Both conserved end residues are part of each CDR3. A D gene is named only where the DNA matches it firmly. Clone size is given for some rows only: seen once, a few or many times, or a class if the clone is expanded.

J gene	D gene	clone size	V gene	CDR3 protein	CDR3 DNA
TRBJ2-7	-	-	TRBV23-1	CASSQIRRDYEQYF	TGCGCCAGCAGTCAAATCAGGAGGGATTACGAGCAGTACTTC
TRBJ2-7	-	-	TRBV7-8	CASSLQTTARHEQYF	TGTGCCAGCAGCTTACAAACCACAGCACGCCACGAGCAGTACTTC
TRBJ2-3	TRBD2	few	TRBV13	CASSLRTSGSTDTQYF	TGTGCCAGCAGCCTCAGGACTAGCGGGAGCACAGATACGCAGTATTTT
TRBJ2-1	TRBD2	-	TRBV2	CASRGQLAEQFF	TGTGCCAGCAGGGGTCAACTAGCGGAGCAGTTCTTC
TRBJ2-7	-	-	TRBV13	CASSNRPGYEQYF	TGTGCCAGCAGCAACCGCCCAGGGTACGAGCAGTACTTC
TRBJ1-5	TRBD1	-	TRBV19	CASSMGRQGATPQHF	TGTGCCAGTAGTATGGGCAGACAGGGGGCAACACCCCAGCATTTT
TRBJ1-1	-	-	TRBV21-1	CASCPIRDAQHTEAFF	TGTGCCAGCTGTCCGATCCGGGACGCACAACACACTGAAGCTTTCTTT
TRBJ2-3	TRBD2	few	TRBV28	CASRPGTRLRADTQYF	TGTGCCAGCAGGCCCGGGACTAGGCTGAGGGCAGATACGCAGTATTTT
TRBJ1-2	-	-	TRBV28	CASSLFGGGYTF	TGTGCCAGCAGTTTATTCGGGGGCGGCTACACCTTC
TRBJ1-1	TRBD1	-	TRBV6-6	CASSSGGGTEAFF	TGTGCCAGCAGCTCAGGGGGCGGAACTGAAGCTTTCTTT
TRBJ2-2	TRBD2	-	TRBV19	CASTGASGSAGELFF	TGTGCCAGTACAGGGGCTAGCGGGAGTGCCGGGGAGCTGTTTTTT
TRBJ2-3	TRBD1	-	TRBV12-5	CASGRDRGPDTQYF	TGTGCTAGTGGCCGAGACAGGGGGCCGGATACGCAGTATTTT
TRBJ1-4	TRBD1	-	TRBV19	CAASGGQGNEKLFF	TGTGCCGCAAGTGGGGGACAGGGAAATGAAAAACTGTTTTTT
TRBJ2-2	-	-	TRBV11-2	CASSHLRGAHTGELFF	TGTGCCAGCAGCCACCTTCGGGGGGCCCACACCGGGGAGCTGTTTTTT
TRBJ1-1	-	-	TRBV28	CASSFGGSPFPIMNTEAFF	TGTGCCAGCAGTTTCGGCGGTTCCCCATTCCCAATTATGAACACTGAAGCTTTCTTT
TRBJ2-7	-	-	TRBV11-3	CTSSLATQTGQQYF	TGTACCAGCAGCTTAGCCACACAGACAGGTCAGCAGTACTTC
TRBJ2-1	TRBD2	once	TRBV7-9	CASSFSGISYNEQFF	TGTGCCAGCAGCTTCAGCGGGATCTCCTACAATGAGCAGTTCTTC
TRBJ1-2	-	-	TRBV28	CASRRSGQDPYGYTF	TGTGCCAGCAGACGCTCGGGCCAAGACCCCTATGGCTACACCTTC
TRBJ1-2	-	-	TRBV7-2	CASSLQPYGYTF	TGTGCCAGCAGCTTGCAGCCCTATGGCTACACCTTC
TRBJ2-5	-	-	TRBV9	CASSVTLGLAETQYF	TGTGCCAGCAGCGTAACGCTGGGCCTAGCAGAGACCCAGTACTTC
TRBJ2-7	TRBD2	-	TRBV19	CASSSGGSSYEQYF	TGTGCCAGTAGTAGCGGGGGGAGCTCCTACGAGCAGTACTTC
TRBJ1-1	TRBD1	-	TRBV7-9	CASSLQQGAAFF	TGTGCCAGCAGCCTACAACAGGGGGCGGCTTTCTTT
TRBJ2-3	-	-	TRBV7-2	CASSSRATDTQYF	TGTGCCAGCAGCTCTAGAGCCACAGATACGCAGTATTTT
TRBJ2-1	TRBD2	-	TRBV10-3	CAIRGLAGGPGNYNEQFF	TGTGCCATCAGAGGACTAGCGGGAGGGCCGGGCAACTACAATGAGCAGTTCTTC
TRBJ2-5	TRBD1	few	TRBV5-1	CASSPGQGQTQYF	TGCGCCAGCAGCCCGGGACAGGGACAGACCCAGTACTTC
TRBJ2-1	TRBD2	-	TRBV5-1	CASRVGGLNNEQFF	TGCGCCAGCAGAGTGGGAGGGCTAAACAATGAGCAGTTCTTC
TRBJ2-7	-	-	TRBV6-6	CASSRTGAGGAYEQYF	TGTGCCAGCAGCCGGACAGGGGCGGGGGGGGCCTACGAGCAGTACTTC
TRBJ1-5	-	-	TRBV6-1	CASSEGPNSNQPQHF	TGTGCCAGCAGTGAAGGGCCTAATAGCAATCAGCCCCAGCATTTT
TRBJ1-2	-	-	TRBV6-5	CASSSGPSYGYTF	TGTGCCAGCAGTTCCGGACCCTCGTATGGCTACACCTTC
TRBJ1-2	-	-	TRBV7-2	CASSLTPRSYGYTF	TGTGCCAGCAGCTTAACGCCGAGGTCCTATGGCTACACCTTC